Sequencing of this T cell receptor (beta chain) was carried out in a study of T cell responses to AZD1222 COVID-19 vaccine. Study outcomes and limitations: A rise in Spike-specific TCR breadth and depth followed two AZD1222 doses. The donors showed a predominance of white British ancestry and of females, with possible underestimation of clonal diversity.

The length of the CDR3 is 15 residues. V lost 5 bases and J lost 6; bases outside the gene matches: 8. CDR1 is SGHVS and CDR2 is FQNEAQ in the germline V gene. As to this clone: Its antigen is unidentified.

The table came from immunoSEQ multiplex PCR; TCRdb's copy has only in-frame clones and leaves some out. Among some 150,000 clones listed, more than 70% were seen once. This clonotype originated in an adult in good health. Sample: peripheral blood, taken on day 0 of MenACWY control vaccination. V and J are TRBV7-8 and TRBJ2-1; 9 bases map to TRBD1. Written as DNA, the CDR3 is TGTGCCAGCAGCATCCTGGGACAGGGCAGCAATGAGCAGTTCTTC. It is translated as CASSILGQGSNEQFF.